This T cell receptor beta chain was identified in a study of shared clonotypes between healthy human individuals. Comment on this clone: Its antigen is as yet unknown.

V lost 6 bases and J lost 3; bases outside the gene matches: 7. CDR3 length: 14 residues. The V gene's germline CDR1 is KGHSH and CDR2 LQKENI. Study results and limitations: Non-shared clonotypes showed lower generation probabilities than clonotypes common to all four donors.

In the original workflow: Quality scores were absent from the junction-only immunoSEQ sequences, so filtering differed. Clones were sequenced by immunoSEQ multiplex PCR, and TCRdb holds only the in-frame ones, with some missing. That table gives V, J and clone size, and the DNA gave D and trimming. Among over a million clones listed, approximately 97% were seen once. The TCR comes from a young man in good health. V is TRBV18 and J is TRBJ2-7; 8 nucleotides agree with TRBD1. Input material: naive CD4+ T cells sorted from blood. Subset here: CD45RA+ positively selected. The CDR3 DNA is TGTGCCAGCTCCGCCCCACAGGGGGACTACGAGCAGTACTTC. Its translation is CASSAPQGDYEQYF.